This TCR beta chain derives from a study of metastatic and nonmetastatic thyroid tumors. Study-wide points: Within blood and tumor, benign nodules reportedly had significantly lower TCR beta diversity than malignant thyroid tumors did.

Before thyroid surgery, none of the patients had received any treatment. Germline V gene sequence: CDR1 MDHEN, CDR2 SYDVKM. This CDR3 has 16 residues. V was clipped by 5 bases and J by 1 base; unmatched bases: 7. Study processing details: CDR3 differences across clinicopathological groups were used to build a distant-metastasis classifier for papillary thyroid cancer. TCRdb re-called clones via MiXCR from the PCR reads. These V and J calls originate from TCRdb's pipeline instead of the authors' own analysis. The sample consists of about 8,000 clones, 29% of them appearing once. Worth noting for this clone: Its matching antigen is unknown.

The source is a female donor with papillary thyroid cancer or a benign thyroid nodule (not recorded which). Some clones in this sample may be carry-over from other donors' samples. The sample comprised tumor tissue. The chain carries TRBV28 and TRBJ2-3; 9 nucleotides line up with TRBD1. CDR3 region: CASSPQDRGGTDTQYF. The CDR3 DNA reads TGTGCCAGCAGTCCCCAGGACAGGGGTGGCACAGATACGCAGTATTTT.